This T cell receptor (beta chain) was retrieved from a study of blood T cells in healthy people across ages. Study outcomes and limitations: PBMCs that were unsorted prevented a conclusive naive versus antigen-experienced comparison.

The junction had 3 bases not matched to a gene; V was cut back by 6 bases and J by 6 bases. The CDR3 runs to 13 residues. About this clonotype: Its specificity is unknown.

Then a second PCR, running about 6 to 12 cycles, was carried out with a sample-barcoded 5' primer and a J-beta primer mix. Each cDNA was tagged by a template-switch adaptor containing 12 random nucleotides. One entry per CDR3 protein, called by TCRdb with MiXCR from the 5' RACE reads. The sample holds fewer than 950,000 distinct CDR3 sequences, about 55% seen once. This chain uses TRBV12-3 or TRBV12-4 with TRBJ2-1; the match to TRBD1 covers 9 bases. The sequence was obtained from a man older than 75 in good health. Sequencing input: blood. The CDR3 protein is CASRRDRVNEQFF. The DNA for the CDR3 is TGTGCCAGCAGAAGGGACAGGGTCAATGAGCAGTTCTTC.